This T cell receptor (beta chain) is drawn from a study of OX40 agonist ivuxolimab in advanced cancers. Study background: Under the entry rules, prior anti-PD-1, anti-PD-L1 or anti-CTLA-4 therapy was allowed, and roughly 39% had some.

Assay: immunoSEQ multiplex PCR; the TCRdb copy retains only in-frame clones and omits some. The sample includes 85,000 to 100,000 clones, 70% to 85% of them seen just once. The length of the CDR3 is 15 residues. Germline V gene sequence: CDR1 MNHNY, CDR2 SVGAGI (reference sequence). V lost 2 bases and J 0 bases, leaving 11 bases between the germline ends. The material sequenced was CD4+ or CD8+ T cells sorted from blood, taken in a trial of the OX40 agonist ivuxolimab. This receptor was obtained from an adult with an advanced solid tumor such as melanoma, head and neck, liver or kidney cancer. J is TRBJ2-7 and V is TRBV6-6; D uncertain. CDR3 in DNA: TGTGCCAGCAGTTACGGACGGAGAAGCTCCTACGAGCAGTACTTC. Its translation: CASSYGRRSSYEQYF.